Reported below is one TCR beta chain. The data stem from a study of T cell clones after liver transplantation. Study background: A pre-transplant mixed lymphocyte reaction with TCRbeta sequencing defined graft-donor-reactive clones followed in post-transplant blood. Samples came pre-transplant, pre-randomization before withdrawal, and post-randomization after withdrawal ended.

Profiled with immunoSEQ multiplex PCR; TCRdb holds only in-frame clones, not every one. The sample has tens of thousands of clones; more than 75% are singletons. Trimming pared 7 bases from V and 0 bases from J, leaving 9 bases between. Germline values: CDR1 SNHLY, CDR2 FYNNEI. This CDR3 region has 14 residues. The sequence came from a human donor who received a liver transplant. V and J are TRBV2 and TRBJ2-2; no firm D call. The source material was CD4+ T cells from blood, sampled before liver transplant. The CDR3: CASIRAANTGELFF. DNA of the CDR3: TGTGCCAGCATCCGTGCAGCGAACACCGGGGAGCTGTTTTTT.